The clone carrying this T cell receptor (beta chain) was seen a few times. This specimen comes from a study of blood T cell repertoires in COVID-19. Per germline, CDR1 LGHNA and CDR2 YNFKEQ. The CDR3 runs to 15 residues. V gave up 6 bases and J gave up 5 bases; unmatched junction bases: 7. Here immunoSEQ multiplex PCR was the method, and the copy in TCRdb shows in-frame clones only, minus some. Here the sample spans around 200,000 clones, roughly 89% being singletons. The sample consisted of PBMCs or T cells enriched from blood (not recorded which). The rearrangement uses TRBV4-2 and TRBJ1-6, with 7 bases that match TRBD1. The sequence was obtained from a young man with acute COVID-19. For the CDR3, the DNA is TGTGCCAGCAGTTTATACGGACAGGATAATTCACCCCTCCACTTT. As protein: CASSLYGQDNSPLHF.